A selection of T cell receptor beta chains follows, all from one sample in a study of cytomegalovirus exposure and HLA in healthy donors. The assay was immunoSEQ multiplex PCR, and TCRdb's table has in-frame clones only and misses some. The sample shows over 150,000 clones, around 78% of them seen only once. Sequenced sample: PBMCs. All receptors derive from a woman in her fifties or sixties in good health and CMV-seropositive. Each CDR3 is given with its conserved first and last residue. D genes are given only for firm matches.

V gene	D gene	J gene	CDR3 protein	CDR3 DNA
TRBV7-9	-	TRBJ1-5	CASSFQGSAPQHF	TGTGCCAGCAGCTTTCAGGGGTCGGCGCCCCAGCATTTT
TRBV19	-	TRBJ1-1	CASLDRNMNTEAFF	TGTGCCAGCTTAGACAGGAACATGAACACTGAAGCTTTCTTT
TRBV30	-	TRBJ1-1	CACSDPGANTEAFF	TGTGCCTGTTCGGACCCGGGAGCGAACACTGAAGCTTTCTTT
TRBV5-1	TRBD2	TRBJ2-7	CASSLELAGGMEQYF	TGCGCCAGCAGCTTGGAACTAGCGGGGGGGATGGAGCAGTACTTC
TRBV5-1	TRBD2	TRBJ2-1	CASSPASGGAFPHNEQFF	TGCGCCAGCAGCCCGGCTAGCGGGGGGGCGTTTCCCCACAATGAGCAGTTCTTC
TRBV30	TRBD1	TRBJ1-4	CAWMDRGWEKLFF	TGTGCCTGGATGGACAGGGGGTGGGAAAAACTGTTTTTT
TRBV6-6	-	TRBJ1-2	CASSVKDGYTF	TGTGCCTCCAGCGTTAAGGATGGCTACACCTTC
TRBV6-5	TRBD2	TRBJ2-7	CASGLWTSGTYEQYF	TGTGCCAGCGGCCTATGGACTAGCGGGACCTACGAGCAGTACTTC
TRBV5-4	TRBD1	TRBJ2-7	CASSRDSAYEQYF	TGTGCCAGCAGCCGGGACAGCGCCTACGAGCAGTACTTC
TRBV9	-	TRBJ1-4	CASSEGDINEKLFF	TGTGCCAGCAGCGAAGGGGATATTAATGAAAAACTGTTTTTT
TRBV5-1	TRBD2	TRBJ2-5	CASSRGERETQYF	TGCGCCAGCAGCCGGGGGGAGCGCGAGACCCAGTACTTC
TRBV2	TRBD2	TRBJ2-1	CASSEVAGGNEQFF	TGTGCCAGCAGTGAAGTAGCGGGGGGGAATGAGCAGTTCTTC
TRBV6-1	TRBD1	TRBJ1-2	CASSGGTDVDGYTF	TGTGCCAGCAGTGGGGGGACAGACGTAGATGGCTACACCTTC